A selection of T cell receptor beta chains follows, all from one sample in a study of T cell repertoires in cytomegalovirus infection. MiXCR, applied by TCRdb to the reads, yields one record per CDR3 protein. The table has 200,000 to 300,000 distinct CDR3 sequences, roughly 10% seen once. Sequencing was done on a sample of PBMCs. These receptors all come from a human donor in good health (CMV status not recorded). Some clones in this sample may be carry-over from other donors' samples. Each CDR3 is given with its conserved first and last residue.

V gene,J gene,CDR3 protein
TRBV11-2,TRBJ1-5,CASSLLRDSNQPQHF
TRBV20-1,TRBJ1-1,CSAPAQGTTEAFF
TRBV29-1,TRBJ1-1,CSVDNRVYTEAFF
TRBV7-2,TRBJ2-5,CASSLTPAYSGRAMREETQYF
TRBV6-2/TRBV6-3,TRBJ1-6,CASSLDRANSPLHF
TRBV7-9,TRBJ1-1,CASSDGQGTEAFF
TRBV29-1,TRBJ2-3,CSVEGTLAGQGDTQYF
TRBV19,TRBJ1-1,CASSHRTPEGLAFF
TRBV7-2,TRBJ2-5,CASSGLARQEETQYF
TRBV7-2,TRBJ2-7,CASSSPGLAGRHEQYF
TRBV7-2,TRBJ1-6,CASSLRERDRGNSPLHF
TRBV19,TRBJ2-3,CASSLYRDSTDTQYF
TRBV7-2,TRBJ1-3,CASSTRREGGSGNTIYF
TRBV7-8,TRBJ1-1,CASSARRNTEAFF
TRBV12-3/TRBV12-4,TRBJ2-6,CASNLAGAGANVLTF
TRBV29-1,TRBJ2-1,CSVARGTGTNEQFF
TRBV19,TRBJ2-5,CASSIPGQGQETQYF
TRBV4-1,TRBJ2-1,CASSQDWAGVTDEQFF
TRBV7-2,TRBJ2-1,CASSSAQGIGQFF
TRBV7-8,TRBJ2-1,CASSLALSLLLSYNEQFF
TRBV28,TRBJ1-5,CASSPHSGYYQPQHF
TRBV20-1,TRBJ1-5,CSARASEAANQPQHF
TRBV14,TRBJ1-1,CASSPQGAPNTEAFF
TRBV7-2,TRBJ1-4,CASSFRMTDRATNEKLFF
TRBV2,TRBJ2-1,CAGGPTLQGSYNEQFF
TRBV6-2/TRBV6-3,TRBJ2-1,CASRDSYNEQFF
TRBV28,TRBJ1-1,CASSFWERGYAEAFF
TRBV4-1,TRBJ1-5,CASSQDEIEQLNQPQHF
TRBV20-1,TRBJ1-1,CSAPLHATDTEAFF
TRBV28,TRBJ1-1,CASLWTENTEAFF
TRBV6-6,TRBJ2-3,CASSYSLSTDTQYF
TRBV7-2,TRBJ1-5,CASSGSTGGNQPQHF
TRBV15,TRBJ1-5,CATSGGGQPQHF
TRBV28,TRBJ2-5,CASSFTTSGSETQYF
TRBV12-3/TRBV12-4,TRBJ2-3,CASIRLAGNTQYF
TRBV14,TRBJ1-4,CASSLRGANEKLFF
TRBV19,TRBJ1-1,CASSIWGLDTEAFF
TRBV7-2,TRBJ2-1,CASSLNRRASYNEQFF
TRBV4-1,TRBJ2-7,CASSQDRTSGSPISYEQYF
TRBV12-3/TRBV12-4,TRBJ1-1,CASSFTMGTEAFF
TRBV2,TRBJ1-1,CASSWTAEAFF